This TCR beta chain was found in a study of PD-L1 blockade in urothelial cancer (dated by TCRdb to about 2017). General notes on the study: Therapy was started in about 2014 for all patients, and atezolizumab 1,200 mg was administered intravenously every 3 weeks. About 85% of the roughly 30 patients were males with bladder-origin urothelial cancer, and 18 of 29 reported a prior smoking history. An ECOG performance status of 0 or 1 was recorded for the patients, and 0 to 3 prior chemotherapy regimens had been received by the patients. Blood samples were analyzed 3 weeks after the start of treatment (second dose) and 6 weeks after the start of treatment. Blood samples gave a median of approximately 150,000 T cells and tens of thousands of unique TCRs, with a median clonality of approximately 0.08. The study was an exploratory multi-omic analysis of somatic, immune and clinical correlates of response to PD-L1 blockade with atezolizumab in urothelial cancer. Pretreatment tumor samples and matched peripheral blood, collected serially before and after atezolizumab treatment, underwent TCR sequencing. Durable clinical benefit was defined as progression-free survival longer than 6 months, and TCR features were also tested against progression-free and overall survival. In the same patients who had TCR sequencing, pretreatment tumors also underwent whole exome sequencing and RNA sequencing. Eight to ten patients achieved durable clinical benefit and some 21 did not. Pretreatment blood TCR-seq was available for 30 or so patients, at least one posttreatment blood collection was obtained for 25 or so patients, and tumor TCR-seq was available for 25 or so patients.

With regard to this clone: Its recognized antigen is unknown. It has no much larger one-base neighbor in the sample; base qualities were not kept.

Each PCR received spiked-in synthetic TCR analog templates so that absolute template abundance could be estimated from read counts. TCRbeta CDR3 regions were amplified from genomic DNA with bias-controlled V and J gene primers using the immunoSEQ assay. Rearranged TCRbeta segments were sequenced at approximately 20X coverage. Per the authors' processing: Clustering was used to correct sequencing errors, and CDR3s were annotated against IMGT so that V, D and J genes could be assigned. Downstream analyses used only productive TCRbeta rearrangements and left out out-of-frame or stop-codon sequences. To compute clonality, Shannon entropy was normalized by the log of the number of unique productive sequences and then subtracted from one. Clones differing between time points or between blood and tumor were identified by Fisher's exact test with Benjamini-Hochberg correction at adjusted p below 0.01. As stored in TCRdb, this immuneACCESS dataset retains in-frame rearrangements with V and J assigned. A fraction of the clones does not appear; measured against another copy, unresolved V genes explain less than half of the discrepancy, and the remainder lacks a known reason. D and trimming come from the DNA, and the V and J calls and clone size come from that table. The sample table lists tens of thousands of clones, about 81% of them with a count of one. The biggest ten clones account for roughly 1.5% of the sample.

The sample's time point label, decoded: pretreatment peripheral blood. A cohort of about 30 patients with locally advanced or metastatic urothelial carcinoma, treated at Memorial Sloan Kettering on a trial protocol, was included. Peripheral blood mononuclear cells were collected from each patient pretreatment and during treatment, giving between 1 and 8 total time points per patient. The Qiagen DNeasy Blood extraction kit was used to purify genomic DNA from total PBMCs and from tumor samples. Collected pretreatment and during treatment, PBMCs were isolated and stored as previously described. General study outcomes and caveats: A pretreatment peripheral blood TCR clonality below the median was linked to improved progression-free and overall survival. Because the sample size was small (n of about 30) and many exploratory analyses were performed, the results are intended to be hypothesis-generating. At 3 weeks after the start of treatment, tumor-associated TCR clones in peripheral blood had expanded more in patients with durable benefit (n ≈ 20, p = 0.022).

Here the sequenced sample was PBMCs, taken around atezolizumab (anti-PD-L1) treatment. The TCR sequence derives from a man in his 70s with urothelial cancer.

The CDR3 sequence is CASSESRPRGQETQYF. The nucleotides are TGTGCCAGCAGTGAATCGAGACCGAGGGGGCAAGAGACCCAGTACTTC. The receptor chain draws on TRBV25-1 and TRBJ2-5; possibly the D gene is TRBD1, per 6 matching bases. Between the V and J ends, shortened by 1 base and 2 bases respectively, the junction contains 14 bases. CDR1 is given as MGHDK and CDR2 as SYGVNS, both from the germline V gene. Measured from the cysteine to the phenylalanine, the CDR3 is 16 residues long. CDR3 DNA is the only sequence kept; it has 48 bases, read in frame from the first base.